Each of the 14 T cell receptor beta chains below was sequenced from the same sample in a study of cytomegalovirus exposure and HLA in healthy donors. The PCR was carried out with 60 Vbeta primers and 13 Jbeta primers. TCRdb keeps only in-frame clones here, not all; method: immunoSEQ multiplex PCR. This repertoire shows about 170,000 clones, around 78% found once; its top ten account for less than 15%. Sequenced sample: PBMCs. Source of these receptors: a woman aged 45-59 years in good health and CMV-seropositive.

This clone has just one count. This chain uses TRBV10-3 with TRBJ2-1; TRBD1 matches at 7 bases. V lost 2 bases, J lost 5 bases, and 6 bases stayed unmatched. Germline loops: CDR1 ENHRY, CDR2 SYGVKD. The CDR3 has 15 amino acids. CDR3 DNA sequence: TGTGCCATCAGTGAGGGGGACAGAGTCAACAATGAGCAGTTCTTC. Its protein is CAISEGDRVNNEQFF.

This chain links TRBV7-3 with TRBJ2-5; 8 nucleotides align to TRBD1. V trimming: 5 bases; J trimming: 4 bases; junction bases outside the gene matches: 9. This CDR3 is built from 15 residues. Germline CDR1 SGHTA, CDR2 FQGTGA. The CDR3 DNA sequence: TGTGCCAGCAGCCCGGGGACAGGTCTTTTAGAGACCCAGTACTTC. It is translated as CASSPGTGLLETQYF.

This chain links TRBV7-6 with TRBJ2-2, with a tentative D call TRBD1 (6 bases). Germline V gene data show CDR1 as SGHVS and CDR2 as FNYEAQ. This CDR3 has 16 residues. V shed 0 bases and J shed 5 bases, with 13 bases lying between them. The chain's CDR3 is CASSLAGTHFTGELFF. In DNA, the CDR3 is TGTGCCAGCAGCTTAGCCGGGACACACTTTACCGGGGAGCTGTTTTTT.

The chain couples TRBV6-5 to TRBJ2-7; 7 bases line up with TRBD1. This CDR3 region has 16 residues. V was pared by 0 bases and J by 0 bases, with 5 bases of the junction left unmatched. Germline V gene sequence: CDR1 MNHEY, CDR2 SVGAGI. The CDR3 here is CASSYSLTGASYEQYF. The CDR3 DNA is TGTGCCAGCAGTTACTCCCTTACAGGGGCCTCCTACGAGCAGTACTTC.

The V gene is TRBV11-1, the J gene TRBJ2-5; D is uncertain. The germline gives CDR1 SGHAT, CDR2 FQDESV (reference sequence). This CDR3 spans 15 amino acids. V lost 1 base to trimming and J lost 2 bases, with 11 bases between them. CDR3 amino acids: CASSLGPGPQETQYF. The CDR3 DNA reads TGTGCCAGCAGCTTAGGCCCAGGCCCTCAAGAGACCCAGTACTTC.

The chain combines TRBV30 with TRBJ1-1; no reliable D call. CDR1 GTSNPN and CDR2 SVGIG come from the germline V gene (reference sequence). V lost 2 bases and J lost 2, with 9 bases in between. The CDR3 runs to 13 residues. The CDR3 DNA is TGTGCCTGGAGTTTATACAGTAACACTGAAGCTTTCTTT. Translating it yields CAWSLYSNTEAFF. The complete variable domain, with remaining parts taken from reference TRBV30 and TRBJ1-1, reads SQTIHQWPATLVQPVGSPLSLECTVEGTSNPNLYWYRQAAGRGLQLLFYSVGIGQISSEVPQNLSASRPQDRQFILSSKKLLLSDSGFYLCAWSLYSNTEAFFGQGTRLTVV.

The chain uses TRBV2 and TRBJ2-7; 7 bases match TRBD2. Trimming removed 0 bases from V and 12 bases from J; junction bases left unmatched: 5. The CDR3 totals 12 residues. Germline V CDR1 and CDR2: SNHLY, FYNNEI. The CDR3 DNA sequence: TGTGCCAGCAGTGAAGCCAGGGAGGGGAGGTACTTC. Translated, it gives CASSEAREGRYF.

The chain has TRBV11-2 and TRBJ2-2; a possible D gene is TRBD1 (6 bases). Germline-derived CDR1 and CDR2 are SGHAT and FQNNGV. This CDR3 has 14 residues. V was cut by 5 bases and J by 2 bases, with 9 bases left in between. The CDR3 DNA is TGTGCCAGCAGCCGCAGGGGTAACACCGGGGAGCTGTTTTTT. This codes for CASSRRGNTGELFF.

The chain carries TRBV4-1 and TRBJ1-5; D not certain. In germline, CDR1 is MGHRA, CDR2 YSYEKL. The CDR3 is 20 amino acids. V lost 0 bases, J lost 0 bases, and 21 bases lay in between. The CDR3 DNA sequence: TGCGCCAGCAGCCAAGATCTAGAGGGAGCAGGTCTTCATAGCAATCAGCCCCAGCATTTT. Translated: CASSQDLEGAGLHSNQPQHF.

The chain recombines TRBV6-6 with TRBJ2-5; 9 positions match TRBD2. The DNA end is more similar to TRBJ2-7, so the J call may be wrong. CDR3 length equals 15 residues. Germline V gene sequence: CDR1 MNHNY, CDR2 SVGAGI (reference sequence). Here the CDR3 DNA reads TGTGCCAGCAGTTACCCCAGCGGGGGGCCGGGCGAGCAGTACTTC. Protein sequence: CASSYPSGGPGEQYF.

Here the CDR3 DNA reads TGCGCCAGCAGCCGGGCCGGCGGGAACTCTGGGGCCAACGTCCTGACTTTC. Encoded protein: CASSRAGGNSGANVLTF. The chain employs TRBV4-1 and TRBJ2-6, with a possible D match to TRBD2 (6 bases). This CDR3 region has 17 residues. Germline values: CDR1 MGHRA, CDR2 YSYEKL. The V gene lost 4 bases and the J gene lost 0 bases, with 13 bases spanning the gap.

This clone appeared a single time. The chain employs TRBV7-2 and TRBJ2-7; no firm D call. Trimming pared 6 bases from V and 6 bases from J, leaving 12 bases between. The V gene's germline CDR1 is SGHTA and CDR2 FQGNSA. CDR3 length: 12 residues. The CDR3 reads CASSQIRSEQYF. The CDR3 DNA reads as TGTGCCAGCAGTCAGATCCGATCCGAGCAGTACTTC.

The chain employs TRBV10-3 and TRBJ2-1; possible D gene TRBD2, 6 bases. The CDR3 is 16 amino acids. Trimming cost V 0 bases and J 6 bases, with 15 bases left between them. Germline V lookup: CDR1 ENHRY, CDR2 SYGVKD. CDR3 sequence reads: CAISESKWGGLNEQFF. For the CDR3, the DNA is TGTGCCATCAGTGAGTCTAAGTGGGGAGGACTCAATGAGCAGTTCTTC.

V gene TRBV4-1 combines with J gene TRBJ2-3; 8 positions agree with TRBD1. CDR1 is MGHRA, CDR2 YSYEKL, per germline. The length of the CDR3 is 18 residues. Unmatched junction bases numbered 22, after V lost 5 bases and J lost 9 bases. CDR3 in DNA: TGCGCCAGCAGCTTTCGAGACAGGGGCCTGCTATTTCGCATGACGCAGTATTTT. Translation gives CASSFRDRGLLFRMTQYF.